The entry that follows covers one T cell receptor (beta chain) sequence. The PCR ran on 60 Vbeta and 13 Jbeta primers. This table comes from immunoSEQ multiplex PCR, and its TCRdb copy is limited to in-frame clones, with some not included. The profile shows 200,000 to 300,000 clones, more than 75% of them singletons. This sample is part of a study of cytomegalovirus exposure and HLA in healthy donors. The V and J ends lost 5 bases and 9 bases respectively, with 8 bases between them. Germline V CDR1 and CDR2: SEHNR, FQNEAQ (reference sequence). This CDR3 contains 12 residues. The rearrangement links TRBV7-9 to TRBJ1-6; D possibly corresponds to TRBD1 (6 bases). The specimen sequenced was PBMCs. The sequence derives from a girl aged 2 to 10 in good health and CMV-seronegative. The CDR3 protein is CASSGRGSPLHF. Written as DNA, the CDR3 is TGTGCCAGCAGCGGCAGGGGTTCACCCCTCCACTTT.